This T cell receptor (beta chain) was found in a study of blood T cell repertoires in COVID-19. The germline V gene has CDR1 MDHEN and CDR2 SYDVKM. The CDR3 totals 15 residues. The germline V and J ends were trimmed by 3 bases and 5 bases, with 14 bases remaining between them. Clones were sequenced by immunoSEQ multiplex PCR, and TCRdb holds only the in-frame ones, with some missing. The profile covers tens of thousands of clones, with over 75% appearing a single time and more than 10% taken by the ten largest. This sequence originates from a human donor in a cohort sampled during active COVID-19. This chain connects TRBV28 to TRBJ2-1, with D possibly being TRBD1 (5 bases). The specimen was peripheral blood. The CDR3 nucleotides are TGTGCCAGCAGTTTCAAGGGGCCCTCAAACAATGAGCAGTTCTTC. Residues: CASSFKGPSNNEQFF.